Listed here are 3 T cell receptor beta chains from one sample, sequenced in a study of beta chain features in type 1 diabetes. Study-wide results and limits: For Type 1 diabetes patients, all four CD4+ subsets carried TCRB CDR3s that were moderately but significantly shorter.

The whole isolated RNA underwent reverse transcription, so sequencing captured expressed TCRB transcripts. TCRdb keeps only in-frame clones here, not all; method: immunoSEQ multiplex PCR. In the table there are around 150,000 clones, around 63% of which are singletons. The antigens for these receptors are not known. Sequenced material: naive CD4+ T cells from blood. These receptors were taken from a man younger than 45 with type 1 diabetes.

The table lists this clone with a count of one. CDR3 loop: CSVEGGGHRSTDTQYF. The CDR3 region has the DNA TGCAGCGTTGAAGGCGGGGGGCACCGAAGCACAGATACGCAGTATTTT. This chain joins TRBV29-1 and TRBJ2-3, with TRBD2 identical over 8 bases. The CDR3 is 16 amino acids. The V segment lost 1 base and the J segment 0 bases; nucleotides outside the gene matches: 6. Germline V gives CDR1 SQVTM, CDR2 ANQGSEA.

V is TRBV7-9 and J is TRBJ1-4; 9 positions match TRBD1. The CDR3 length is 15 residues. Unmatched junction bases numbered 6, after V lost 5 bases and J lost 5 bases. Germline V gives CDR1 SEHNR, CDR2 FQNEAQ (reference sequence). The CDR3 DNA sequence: TGTGCCAGCAGCCCTGGGACAGGGACGAATGAAAAACTGTTTTTT. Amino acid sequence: CASSPGTGTNEKLFF.

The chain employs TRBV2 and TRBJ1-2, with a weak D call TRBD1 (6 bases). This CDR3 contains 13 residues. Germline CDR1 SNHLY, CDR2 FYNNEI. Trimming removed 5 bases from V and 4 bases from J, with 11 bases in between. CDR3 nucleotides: TGTGCCAGCAGTCCCCAGGGGATCTATGGCTACACCTTC. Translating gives CASSPQGIYGYTF.